A selection of T cell receptor beta chains follows, all from one sample in a study of identical twins. TCRdb called the 5' RACE reads again in MiXCR, with one record for every CDR3 protein. The sample holds fewer than 650,000 distinct CDR3 sequences, just under 10% seen once. These same data were also listed under a study on yellow fever vaccine responses in identical twins.

The sequencing input was PBMCs. The receptors were gathered from a woman between 18 and 29 years old in good health. Each CDR3 is given with its conserved first and last residue. Size tells how often a clone was seen (once, few, many) or the class of an expanded clone, and some rows leave it out.

>TRBJ2-7|TRBV5-1|NA
CASSLAGEAYYEQYF
>TRBJ2-1|TRBV7-9|NA
CASSLAGPVNEQFF
>TRBJ2-7|TRBV6-2/TRBV6-3|few
CASSYLRPGSPGQEGYEQYF
>TRBJ1-1|TRBV28|few
CASRYTGDTEAFF
>TRBJ2-5|TRBV30|many
CAWSLGGVQETQYF
>TRBJ2-1|TRBV7-2|many
CASSTNRVGNEQFF
>TRBJ2-3|TRBV12-5|many
CASGFRGTDTQYF
>TRBJ2-1|TRBV6-4|few
CASSDSTGTANNEQFF
>TRBJ2-3|TRBV28|NA
CASTSTRASGRSVTDTQYF
>TRBJ2-7|TRBV28|NA
CASRGNRGLAYEQYF
>TRBJ2-1|TRBV5-6|many
CASSLSLWGNEQFF
>TRBJ2-3|TRBV7-2|few
CASSLYTRTDTQYF
>TRBJ2-7|TRBV6-2/TRBV6-3|few
CAIGRDYEQYF
>TRBJ2-1|TRBV28|few
CASSFEVFSSYNEQFF
>TRBJ2-7|TRBV20-1|NA
CSARPREGGPSRYPYEQYF
>TRBJ2-7|TRBV9|many
CASSVDGGFDEQYF
>TRBJ2-4|TRBV5-6|few
CASSPWDIQYF
>TRBJ2-1|TRBV6-2/TRBV6-3|few
CASSDPFLNEQFF
>TRBJ1-5|TRBV18|many
CASSPYRGDQPQHF
>TRBJ1-1|TRBV6-1|many
CASSTQGGVGTEAFF
>TRBJ2-5|TRBV27|few
CASSHGQGGPIQYF
>TRBJ2-5|TRBV27|few
CASSLQAYQETQYF
>TRBJ2-1|TRBV6-4|NA
CASRPGLAVGEQFF
>TRBJ2-3|TRBV12-3/TRBV12-4|few
CASSLAENTDTQYF
>TRBJ2-7|TRBV5-1|NA
CASSLAGQGISF
>TRBJ1-1|TRBV7-2|NA
CASSLAFRSNTEAFF
>TRBJ2-1|TRBV7-2|NA
CASSLDRYEQFF
>TRBJ2-1|TRBV9|few
CASSVGGEDEQFF
>TRBJ2-7|TRBV6-5|many
CASSYREGAQRYEQYF
>TRBJ2-3|TRBV2|once
CASTGGKDTQYF
>TRBJ2-5|TRBV7-9|NA
CASSLARPGQETQYF
>TRBJ2-3|TRBV9|NA
CASSLGQFTDTQYF